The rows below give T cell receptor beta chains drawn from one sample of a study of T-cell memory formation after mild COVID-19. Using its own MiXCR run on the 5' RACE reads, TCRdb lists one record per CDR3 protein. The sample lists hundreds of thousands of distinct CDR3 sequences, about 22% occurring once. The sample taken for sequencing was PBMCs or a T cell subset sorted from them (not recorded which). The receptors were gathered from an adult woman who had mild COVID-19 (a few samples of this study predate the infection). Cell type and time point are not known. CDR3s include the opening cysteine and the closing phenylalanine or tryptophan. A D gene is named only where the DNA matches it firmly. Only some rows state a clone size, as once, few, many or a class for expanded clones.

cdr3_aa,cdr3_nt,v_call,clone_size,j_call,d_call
CASRRGSTNTGELFF,TGTGCCAGCAGACGGGGAAGCACGAACACCGGGGAGCTGTTTTTT,TRBV3-1,.,TRBJ2-2,.
CASSPGLSTTDTQYF,TGTGCCAGCAGCCCAGGCCTTAGTACCACAGATACGCAGTATTTT,TRBV7-3,.,TRBJ2-3,.
CASSPTWVSTEAFF,TGTGCCAGCAGCCCCACGTGGGTAAGCACTGAAGCTTTCTTT,TRBV3-1,.,TRBJ1-1,.
CASSQERARVGYGYTF,TGTGCCAGCAGCCAAGAACGGGCCAGGGTGGGGTATGGCTACACCTTC,TRBV3-1,.,TRBJ1-2,.
CASRDIGTFGDEQFF,TGTGCCAGCAGAGATATCGGGACATTCGGCGATGAGCAGTTCTTC,TRBV7-2,medium-sized,TRBJ2-1,.
CASRDRPNTGELFF,TGTGCCAGCCGGGACAGGCCTAACACCGGGGAGCTGTTTTTT,TRBV27,.,TRBJ2-2,TRBD1
CASSLAGALEVTGELFF,TGTGCCAGCAGCTTAGCGGGGGCCCTAGAAGTAACCGGGGAGCTGTTTTTT,TRBV7-9,.,TRBJ2-2,.
CASSPRLAQSSYNEQFF,TGTGCCAGCAGCCCCCGACTAGCGCAGAGCTCCTACAATGAGCAGTTCTTC,TRBV9,few,TRBJ2-1,TRBD2
CASSFTGVRDYEQYF,TGCGCCAGCAGCTTTACAGGGGTGAGAGACTACGAGCAGTACTTC,TRBV5-1,few,TRBJ2-7,TRBD1
CASSLSPGRNYEQYF,TGTGCCAGCAGCTTAAGTCCGGGACGGAACTACGAGCAGTACTTC,TRBV7-3,once,TRBJ2-7,.
CASSRVGTENTEAFF,TGCGCCAGCAGCCGGGTAGGGACAGAGAACACTGAAGCTTTCTTT,TRBV4-1,.,TRBJ1-1,TRBD1
CSVGREAAHGNTIYF,TGCAGCGTTGGGCGGGAGGCAGCCCATGGAAACACCATATATTTT,TRBV29-1,.,TRBJ1-3,.
CASSLSGNDYGYTF,TGCGCCAGCAGTTTGTCCGGGAACGACTATGGCTACACCTTC,TRBV5-1,.,TRBJ1-2,.
CATSWGRGNEKLFF,TGTGCCACCTCCTGGGGGAGGGGTAATGAAAAACTGTTTTTT,TRBV2,few,TRBJ1-4,.
CASSLTGRDGYGYTF,TGTGCCAGCAGTTTAACGGGGCGCGATGGCTATGGCTACACCTTC,TRBV12-3/TRBV12-4,few,TRBJ1-2,.
CATRKDRGRDSPLHF,TGTGCCACCAGGAAAGACAGGGGCCGTGATTCACCCCTCCACTTT,TRBV15,.,TRBJ1-6,TRBD1
CATSRDRDRGNSPLHF,TGTGCCACCAGCAGAGATAGGGACAGGGGGAATTCACCCCTCCACTTT,TRBV15,.,TRBJ1-6,TRBD1
CSAPRDRSSYEQYF,TGCAGTGCCCCCCGGGACCGAAGCTCCTACGAGCAGTACTTC,TRBV20-1,few,TRBJ2-7,.
CASSSRGLRETQYF,TGTGCCAGCAGTTCCAGGGGGCTTCGTGAGACCCAGTACTTC,TRBV27,few,TRBJ2-5,TRBD1
CASSIRTLRGEKLFF,TGTGCCAGCAGCATAAGGACACTTCGAGGGGAAAAACTGTTTTTT,TRBV11-3,.,TRBJ1-4,.
CSAVDRWNTEAFF,TGCAGTGCTGTGGACAGGTGGAACACTGAAGCTTTCTTT,TRBV20-1,.,TRBJ1-1,TRBD1
CASTPDWTSGHGYTF,TGTGCCAGCACCCCCGACTGGACATCGGGGCATGGCTACACCTTC,TRBV12-3/TRBV12-4,.,TRBJ1-2,.
CASSLGPIQANTIYF,TGCGCCAGCAGCTTAGGACCGATTCAGGCAAACACCATATATTTT,TRBV5-1,few,TRBJ1-3,.
CASSPSTGGAGSGANVLTF,TGTGCCAGCTCACCTTCTACAGGGGGCGCTGGGTCCGGGGCCAACGTCCTGACTTTC,TRBV18,few,TRBJ2-6,TRBD1
CASSHGLAGSSYNEQFF,TGCGCCAGCAGCCACGGACTAGCGGGAAGCTCCTACAATGAGCAGTTCTTC,TRBV4-3,.,TRBJ2-1,TRBD2
CASSPRTSGSFDEQFF,TGTGCCAGCAGCCCGAGGACTAGCGGGAGTTTCGATGAGCAGTTCTTC,TRBV7-8,few,TRBJ2-1,TRBD2
CASSVKGNGNTEAFF,TGTGCCAGCTCGGTGAAAGGGAACGGCAACACTGAAGCTTTCTTT,TRBV2,.,TRBJ1-1,.
CASSVSQTNYGYTF,TGTGCCAGCAGCGTAAGCCAGACAAACTATGGCTACACCTTC,TRBV9,.,TRBJ1-2,.
CSVRAEGETQYF,TGCAGCGTAAGAGCCGAAGGAGAGACCCAGTACTTC,TRBV29-1,few,TRBJ2-5,.
CASTGAGTVGEKLFF,TGTGCCAGTACCGGAGCTGGGACAGTTGGTGAAAAACTGTTTTTT,TRBV19,few,TRBJ1-4,TRBD1
CASSGRTQETQYF,TGTGCCAGTAGCGGGCGGACCCAAGAGACCCAGTACTTC,TRBV19,.,TRBJ2-5,.
CAWTQQGEGQLVF,TGTGCCTGGACCCAACAGGGTGAGGGACAATTAGTCTTT,TRBV30,.,TRBJ1-1,.
CAISESLVGYTF,TGTGCCATCAGTGAGTCGTTGGTTGGCTACACCTTC,TRBV10-3,.,TRBJ1-2,.
CSAGSGGVGTEAFF,TGCAGTGCAGGAAGCGGGGGGGTCGGCACTGAAGCTTTCTTT,TRBV20-1,.,TRBJ1-1,.
CASSFSGRAPSSYNEQFF,TGTGCCAGCAGCTTCAGCGGGAGGGCCCCCAGCTCCTACAATGAGCAGTTCTTC,TRBV7-9,few,TRBJ2-1,TRBD2
CSARDPLSTSGVTDTQYF,TGCAGTGCTAGAGATCCCCTTTCGACTAGCGGGGTCACAGATACGCAGTATTTT,TRBV20-1,.,TRBJ2-3,TRBD2
CASSLQDYEQYF,TGTGCCAGCAGTTTACAGGATTACGAGCAGTACTTC,TRBV12-3/TRBV12-4,few,TRBJ2-7,.
CASSLVGGSGDEQYF,TGTGCCAGCAGCTTAGTAGGCGGGAGTGGGGACGAGCAGTACTTC,TRBV7-2,.,TRBJ2-7,TRBD2